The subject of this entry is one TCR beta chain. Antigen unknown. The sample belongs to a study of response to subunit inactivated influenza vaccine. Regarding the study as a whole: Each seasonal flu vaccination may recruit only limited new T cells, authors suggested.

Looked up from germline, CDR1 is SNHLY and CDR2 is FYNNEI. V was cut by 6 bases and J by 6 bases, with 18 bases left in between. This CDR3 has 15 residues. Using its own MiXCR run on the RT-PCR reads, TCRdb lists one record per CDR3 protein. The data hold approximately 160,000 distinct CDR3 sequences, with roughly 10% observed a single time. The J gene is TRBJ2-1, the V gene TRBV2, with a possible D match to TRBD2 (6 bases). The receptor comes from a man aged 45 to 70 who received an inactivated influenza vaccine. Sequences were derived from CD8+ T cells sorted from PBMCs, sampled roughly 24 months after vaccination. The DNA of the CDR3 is TGTGCCAGCAGCGAAACCTCCGGGGGATTCAATGAGCAGTTCTTC. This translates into CASSETSGGFNEQFF.